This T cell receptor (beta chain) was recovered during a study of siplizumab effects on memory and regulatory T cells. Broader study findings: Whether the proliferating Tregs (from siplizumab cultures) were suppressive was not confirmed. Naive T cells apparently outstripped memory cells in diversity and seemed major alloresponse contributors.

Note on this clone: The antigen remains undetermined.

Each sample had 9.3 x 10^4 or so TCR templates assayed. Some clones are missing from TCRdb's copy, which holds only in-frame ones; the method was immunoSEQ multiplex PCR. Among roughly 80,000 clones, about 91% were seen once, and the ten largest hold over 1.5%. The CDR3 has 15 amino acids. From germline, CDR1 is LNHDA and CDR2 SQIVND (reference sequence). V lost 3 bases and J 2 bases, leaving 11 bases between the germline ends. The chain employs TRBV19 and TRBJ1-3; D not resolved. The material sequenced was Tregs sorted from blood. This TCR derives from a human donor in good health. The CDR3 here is CASSINGRTGNTIYF. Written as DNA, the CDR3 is TGTGCCAGTAGTATCAACGGCAGGACTGGAAACACCATATATTTT. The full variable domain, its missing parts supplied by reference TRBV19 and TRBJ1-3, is DGGITQSPKYLFRKEGQNVTLSCEQNLNHDAMYWYRQDPGQGLRLIYYSQIVNDFQKGDIAEGYSVSREKKESFPLTVTSAQKNPTAFYLCASSINGRTGNTIYFGEGSWLTVV.